The rows below give T cell receptor beta chains drawn from one sample of a study of cytomegalovirus exposure and HLA in healthy donors. Measured with immunoSEQ multiplex PCR; TCRdb has only the in-frame clones, and not every one. The sample records 90,000 to 150,000 clones, 81% being singletons. Material for sequencing was PBMCs. These receptors all stem from a woman between 35 and 50 years old in good health and CMV-seronegative. The CDR3 runs from the conserved cysteine through the conserved F or W. The D gene is left open where the match is weak. Clone size is stated in some rows and not others, as once, few, many or a class when expanded.

d_gene: TRBD1; len: 15; v_gene: TRBV7-3; abundance: NA; j_gene: TRBJ2-7; CDR3aa: CASSLDRAVTYEQYF; CDR3nt: TGTGCCAGCAGCCTAGACAGGGCGGTTACCTACGAGCAGTACTTC
d_gene: NA; len: 16; v_gene: TRBV7-9; abundance: few; j_gene: TRBJ1-3; CDR3aa: CASSLGGRGAGNTIYF; CDR3nt: TGTGCCAGCAGCTTAGGCGGCAGGGGAGCTGGAAACACCATATATTTT
d_gene: TRBD1; len: 16; v_gene: TRBV5-6; abundance: once; j_gene: TRBJ1-2; CDR3aa: CASSSRDRDFLYGYTF; CDR3nt: TGTGCCAGCAGTTCCCGGGACAGGGATTTCCTTTATGGCTACACCTTC
d_gene: TRBD2; len: 19; v_gene: TRBV2; abundance: NA; j_gene: TRBJ2-5; CDR3aa: CASSDSGTSGPSGGETQYF; CDR3nt: TGTGCCAGCAGTGACTCCGGGACTAGCGGGCCCTCCGGGGGGGAGACCCAGTACTTC
d_gene: NA; len: 11; v_gene: TRBV7-2; abundance: NA; j_gene: TRBJ1-2; CDR3aa: CASSWACGYTF; CDR3nt: TGTGCCAGCAGCTGGGCGTGTGGCTACACCTTC
d_gene: NA; len: 13; v_gene: TRBV30; abundance: NA; j_gene: TRBJ1-2; CDR3aa: CAWRQPPYYGYTF; CDR3nt: TGTGCCTGGAGACAGCCTCCGTACTATGGCTACACCTTC
d_gene: NA; len: 15; v_gene: TRBV4-3; abundance: NA; j_gene: TRBJ2-7; CDR3aa: CASSQEGRPRDEQYF; CDR3nt: TGCGCCAGCAGCCAAGAGGGAAGACCCAGGGACGAGCAGTACTTC
d_gene: NA; len: 17; v_gene: TRBV7-3; abundance: NA; j_gene: TRBJ2-2; CDR3aa: CASSRRQSAGNTGELFF; CDR3nt: TGTGCCAGCAGTAGACGACAGAGCGCGGGAAACACCGGGGAGCTGTTTTTT
d_gene: TRBD2; len: 18; v_gene: TRBV28; abundance: NA; j_gene: TRBJ2-1; CDR3aa: CASSLALAGTVWENEQFF; CDR3nt: TGTGCCAGCAGTTTAGCACTAGCGGGTACCGTTTGGGAAAATGAGCAGTTCTTC
d_gene: TRBD1; len: 14; v_gene: TRBV2; abundance: NA; j_gene: TRBJ2-5; CDR3aa: CASSIQGVRETQYF; CDR3nt: TGTGCCAGCAGTATCCAGGGGGTGCGGGAGACCCAGTACTTC
d_gene: TRBD2; len: 15; v_gene: TRBV6-1; abundance: few; j_gene: TRBJ2-5; CDR3aa: CASSGQAGGPETQYF; CDR3nt: TGTGCCAGCAGTGGGCAAGCGGGGGGGCCGGAGACCCAGTACTTC
d_gene: TRBD1; len: 14; v_gene: TRBV28; abundance: NA; j_gene: TRBJ2-7; CDR3aa: CASRSTGTSYEQYF; CDR3nt: TGTGCCAGCAGATCGACAGGGACCTCCTACGAGCAGTACTTC
d_gene: NA; len: 14; v_gene: TRBV7-9; abundance: NA; j_gene: TRBJ1-3; CDR3aa: CASSSLVSGNTIYF; CDR3nt: TGTGCCAGCAGCTCCCTTGTCTCTGGAAACACCATATATTTT
d_gene: NA; len: 15; v_gene: TRBV18; abundance: NA; j_gene: TRBJ2-2; CDR3aa: CASSPPYRDTGELFF; CDR3nt: TGTGCCAGCTCACCACCGTACAGGGATACCGGGGAGCTGTTTTTT
d_gene: NA; len: 14; v_gene: TRBV5-4; abundance: NA; j_gene: TRBJ2-2; CDR3aa: CASSLSLNTGELFF; CDR3nt: TGTGCCAGCAGCTTAAGCCTGAACACCGGGGAGCTGTTTTTT
d_gene: NA; len: 17; v_gene: TRBV18; abundance: NA; j_gene: TRBJ1-4; CDR3aa: CASSADQERSGVGTLFF; CDR3nt: TGTGCCAGCTCAGCGGACCAGGAAAGGAGCGGGGTTGGGACACTGTTTTTT
d_gene: TRBD1; len: 15; v_gene: TRBV6-1; abundance: NA; j_gene: TRBJ1-1; CDR3aa: CASSVIGTGKGEAFF; CDR3nt: TGTGCCAGCAGTGTAATCGGGACAGGGAAGGGGGAAGCTTTCTTT
d_gene: NA; len: 12; v_gene: TRBV4-1; abundance: NA; j_gene: TRBJ2-3; CDR3aa: CASRGGGDTQYF; CDR3nt: TGCGCCTCTAGGGGAGGGGGGGATACGCAGTATTTT
d_gene: NA; len: 13; v_gene: TRBV29-1; abundance: NA; j_gene: TRBJ2-4; CDR3aa: CSAKGLGSDIQYF; CDR3nt: TGCAGCGCAAAGGGGCTGGGTTCAGACATTCAGTACTTC
d_gene: TRBD1; len: 15; v_gene: TRBV5-4; abundance: NA; j_gene: TRBJ2-5; CDR3aa: CASSLGQGYQETQYF; CDR3nt: TGTGCCAGCAGCTTGGGACAGGGTTATCAAGAGACCCAGTACTTC
d_gene: NA; len: 16; v_gene: TRBV5-1; abundance: NA; j_gene: TRBJ2-5; CDR3aa: CASSLTDSVYQETQYF; CDR3nt: TGCGCCAGCAGCCTAACGGACAGCGTTTATCAAGAGACCCAGTACTTC
d_gene: NA; len: 14; v_gene: TRBV6-1; abundance: NA; j_gene: TRBJ1-2; CDR3aa: CASSEQVSIYGYTF; CDR3nt: TGTGCCAGCAGTGAGCAGGTTTCAATCTATGGCTACACCTTC
d_gene: NA; len: 13; v_gene: TRBV28; abundance: NA; j_gene: TRBJ1-2; CDR3aa: CASRDTDNYGYTF; CDR3nt: TGTGCCAGCAGGGACACAGATAACTATGGCTACACCTTC
d_gene: TRBD1; len: 14; v_gene: TRBV6-4; abundance: few; j_gene: TRBJ2-2; CDR3aa: CASRGQGRTGELFF; CDR3nt: TGTGCCAGCAGGGGACAGGGAAGGACCGGGGAGCTGTTTTTT
d_gene: NA; len: 15; v_gene: TRBV9; abundance: NA; j_gene: TRBJ2-3; CDR3aa: CASSVGQGWADTQYF; CDR3nt: TGTGCCAGCAGCGTAGGGCAGGGGTGGGCAGATACGCAGTATTTT
d_gene: NA; len: 13; v_gene: TRBV7-9; abundance: NA; j_gene: TRBJ2-3; CDR3aa: CASSFGSTDTQYF; CDR3nt: TGTGCCAGCAGCTTCGGTTCCACAGATACGCAGTATTTT
d_gene: TRBD2; len: 14; v_gene: TRBV6-6; abundance: NA; j_gene: TRBJ2-1; CDR3aa: CASSPSGDYNEQFF; CDR3nt: TGTGCCAGCAGTCCGAGCGGGGACTACAATGAGCAGTTCTTC
d_gene: TRBD2; len: 16; v_gene: TRBV28; abundance: few; j_gene: TRBJ2-7; CDR3aa: CASSLSLGEGSYEQYF; CDR3nt: TGTGCCAGCAGTTTATCCCTTGGGGAGGGCTCCTACGAGCAGTACTTC
d_gene: NA; len: 12; v_gene: TRBV2; abundance: few; j_gene: TRBJ1-1; CDR3aa: CASGSGNTEAFF; CDR3nt: TGTGCCAGCGGCAGCGGAAACACTGAAGCTTTCTTT
d_gene: TRBD1; len: 16; v_gene: TRBV28; abundance: NA; j_gene: TRBJ2-7; CDR3aa: CASSPIRTGRYYEQYF; CDR3nt: TGTGCCAGCAGTCCAATCCGGACAGGGCGCTACTACGAGCAGTACTTC
d_gene: NA; len: 16; v_gene: TRBV28; abundance: NA; j_gene: TRBJ1-2; CDR3aa: CASSSGNPTSNYGYTF; CDR3nt: TGTGCCAGCAGTTCGGGGAATCCGACTTCCAACTATGGCTACACCTTC
d_gene: TRBD2; len: 15; v_gene: TRBV29-1; abundance: NA; j_gene: TRBJ2-3; CDR3aa: CSAEGLAGTTDTQYF; CDR3nt: TGCAGCGCCGAAGGGCTAGCGGGAACCACAGATACGCAGTATTTT
d_gene: TRBD1; len: 16; v_gene: TRBV6-6; abundance: NA; j_gene: TRBJ2-4; CDR3aa: CASSEGQRMVRNIQYF; CDR3nt: TGTGCCAGCAGCGAGGGACAGAGAATGGTCAGAAACATTCAGTACTTC
d_gene: TRBD2; len: 13; v_gene: TRBV7-2; abundance: once; j_gene: TRBJ2-5; CDR3aa: CASSLARGESQYF; CDR3nt: TGTGCCAGCAGCTTAGCTCGGGGGGAGTCCCAGTACTTC
d_gene: TRBD1; len: 14; v_gene: TRBV6-6; abundance: NA; j_gene: TRBJ1-1; CDR3aa: CASSGQVLNTEAFF; CDR3nt: TGTGCCAGCAGTGGACAGGTTCTGAACACTGAAGCTTTCTTT
d_gene: NA; len: 13; v_gene: TRBV11-1; abundance: NA; j_gene: TRBJ2-1; CDR3aa: CASSLAAAWEQFF; CDR3nt: TGTGCCAGCAGCTTAGCGGCCGCTTGGGAGCAGTTCTTC
d_gene: NA; len: 17; v_gene: TRBV21-1; abundance: NA; j_gene: TRBJ2-6; CDR3aa: CASSKVAASSGANVLTF; CDR3nt: TGTGCCAGCAGCAAAGTCGCCGCCAGCTCTGGGGCCAACGTCCTGACTTTC
d_gene: TRBD2; len: 19; v_gene: TRBV9; abundance: NA; j_gene: TRBJ2-1; CDR3aa: CASSYSGGPSLSTASEQFF; CDR3nt: TGTGCCAGCAGCTACAGCGGGGGGCCATCTCTCTCGACGGCTAGTGAGCAGTTCTTC
d_gene: NA; len: 13; v_gene: TRBV5-6; abundance: NA; j_gene: TRBJ1-3; CDR3aa: CASRNRVGNTIYF; CDR3nt: TGTGCCAGCAGAAACAGGGTTGGAAACACCATATATTTT
d_gene: NA; len: 12; v_gene: TRBV28; abundance: NA; j_gene: TRBJ1-1; CDR3aa: CASKPTGRAAFF; CDR3nt: TGTGCCAGCAAACCGACAGGCCGAGCGGCTTTCTTT
d_gene: TRBD2; len: 14; v_gene: TRBV6-5; abundance: NA; j_gene: TRBJ2-7; CDR3aa: CASSRSGGAYEQYF; CDR3nt: TGTGCCAGCAGCCGTAGCGGGGGGGCCTACGAGCAGTACTTC
d_gene: NA; len: 13; v_gene: TRBV11-2; abundance: NA; j_gene: TRBJ2-2; CDR3aa: CASSPSNTGELFF; CDR3nt: TGTGCCAGCAGCCCTTCGAACACCGGGGAGCTGTTTTTT
d_gene: NA; len: 14; v_gene: TRBV7-9; abundance: NA; j_gene: TRBJ1-1; CDR3aa: CASSRIMGQPEAFF; CDR3nt: TGTGCCAGCAGCCGGATTATGGGGCAGCCAGAAGCTTTCTTT
d_gene: TRBD2; len: 17; v_gene: TRBV29-1; abundance: NA; j_gene: TRBJ2-1; CDR3aa: CSVENPGTSGSYNEQFF; CDR3nt: TGCAGCGTTGAAAACCCCGGGACTAGCGGGAGCTACAATGAGCAGTTCTTC
d_gene: NA; len: 14; v_gene: TRBV19; abundance: NA; j_gene: TRBJ2-7; CDR3aa: CASSIALSSWEQYF; CDR3nt: TGTGCCAGTAGTATAGCCCTGAGTTCGTGGGAGCAGTACTTC
d_gene: TRBD2; len: 12; v_gene: TRBV29-1; abundance: NA; j_gene: TRBJ2-7; CDR3aa: CSAGRGDYEQYF; CDR3nt: TGCAGCGCCGGACGGGGGGACTACGAGCAGTACTTC
d_gene: NA; len: 18; v_gene: TRBV7-2; abundance: NA; j_gene: TRBJ2-3; CDR3aa: CASSLDPGGLTSTDTQYF; CDR3nt: TGTGCCAGCAGCTTAGACCCCGGCGGACTAACTAGCACAGATACGCAGTATTTT
d_gene: NA; len: 16; v_gene: TRBV13; abundance: once; j_gene: TRBJ1-2; CDR3aa: CASSPPRTGFFYGYTF; CDR3nt: TGTGCCAGCAGCCCCCCAAGGACGGGGTTTTTCTATGGCTACACCTTC
d_gene: NA; len: 11; v_gene: TRBV20-1; abundance: NA; j_gene: TRBJ2-5; CDR3aa: CSARTGETQYF; CDR3nt: TGCAGTGCTAGAACAGGAGAGACCCAGTACTTC
d_gene: TRBD1; len: 13; v_gene: TRBV5-1; abundance: few; j_gene: TRBJ2-7; CDR3aa: CASSRGQGYEQYF; CDR3nt: TGCGCCAGCAGCCGCGGACAGGGCTACGAGCAGTACTTC
d_gene: NA; len: 15; v_gene: TRBV29-1; abundance: NA; j_gene: TRBJ2-5; CDR3aa: CSVDGGATFQETQYF; CDR3nt: TGCAGCGTTGACGGTGGAGCTACCTTCCAAGAGACCCAGTACTTC
d_gene: NA; len: 15; v_gene: TRBV5-1; abundance: NA; j_gene: TRBJ2-1; CDR3aa: CASSLQGLSYNEQFF; CDR3nt: TGCGCCAGCAGCTTGCAGGGCCTCTCCTACAATGAGCAGTTCTTC
d_gene: NA; len: 14; v_gene: TRBV7-2; abundance: NA; j_gene: TRBJ2-3; CDR3aa: CASSLRGGPDTQYF; CDR3nt: TGTGCCAGCAGCTTAAGGGGGGGCCCAGATACGCAGTATTTT
d_gene: TRBD1; len: 16; v_gene: TRBV7-2; abundance: NA; j_gene: TRBJ1-6; CDR3aa: CASSFRTGRNNSPLHF; CDR3nt: TGTGCCAGCAGCTTTAGGACAGGTCGGAATAATTCACCCCTCCACTTT
d_gene: NA; len: 14; v_gene: TRBV7-2; abundance: NA; j_gene: TRBJ1-5; CDR3aa: CASSPDSSNQPQHF; CDR3nt: TGTGCCAGCAGCCCCGACAGTAGCAATCAGCCCCAGCATTTT